The following is a T cell receptor beta chain sequence with its context. Germline-derived CDR1 and CDR2 are MNHEY and SMNVEV (reference sequence). Losses at the gene ends were 3 bases for V and 3 bases for J; bases not matched to a gene: 15. The CDR3 consists of 18 residues. The source of the sample is a study of blood T cell repertoires in COVID-19. The data were produced by immunoSEQ multiplex PCR, yet TCRdb's version contains in-frame clones alone and is incomplete. The repertoire holds roughly 200,000 clones, roughly 89% seen once, with approximately 6.7% in the top ten. The specimen was peripheral blood. The source of this sequence is a man aged 35 to 55 with acute or convalescent COVID-19. The chain is built from TRBV27 and TRBJ1-2; 8 bases align to TRBD1. The chain's CDR3 is CASSFSGTGPSSDYGYTF. CDR3 nucleotides: TGTGCCAGCAGTTTCTCCGGGACAGGCCCCTCTTCGGACTATGGCTACACCTTC.